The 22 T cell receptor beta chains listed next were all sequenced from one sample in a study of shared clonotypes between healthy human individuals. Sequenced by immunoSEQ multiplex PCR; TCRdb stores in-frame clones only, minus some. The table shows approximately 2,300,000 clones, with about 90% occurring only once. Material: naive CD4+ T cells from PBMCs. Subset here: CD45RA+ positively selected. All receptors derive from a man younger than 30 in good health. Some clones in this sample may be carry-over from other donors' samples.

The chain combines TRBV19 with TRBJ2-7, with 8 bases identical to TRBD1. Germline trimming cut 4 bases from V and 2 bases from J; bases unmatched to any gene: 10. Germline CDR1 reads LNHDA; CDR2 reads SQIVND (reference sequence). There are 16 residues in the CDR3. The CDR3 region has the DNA TGTGCCAGTAGTACCCGGGGACAGGCCCTCACCTACGAGCAGTACTTC. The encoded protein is CASSTRGQALTYEQYF.

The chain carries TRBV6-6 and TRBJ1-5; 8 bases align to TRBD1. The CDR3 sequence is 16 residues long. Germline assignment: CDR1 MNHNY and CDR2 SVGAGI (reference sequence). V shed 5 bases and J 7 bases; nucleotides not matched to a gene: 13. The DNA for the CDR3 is TGTGCCAGCAGTCCCAACCAGGGGGCGGGTGGACAGCCCCAGCATTTT. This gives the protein CASSPNQGAGGQPQHF.

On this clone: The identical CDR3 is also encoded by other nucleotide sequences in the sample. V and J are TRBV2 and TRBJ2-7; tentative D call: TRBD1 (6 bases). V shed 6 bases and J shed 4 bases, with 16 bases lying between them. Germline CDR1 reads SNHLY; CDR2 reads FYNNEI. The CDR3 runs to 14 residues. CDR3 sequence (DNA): TGTGCCAGCAGCGACCAGGGGTATCTTTACGAGCAGTACTTC. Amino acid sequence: CASSDQGYLYEQYF.

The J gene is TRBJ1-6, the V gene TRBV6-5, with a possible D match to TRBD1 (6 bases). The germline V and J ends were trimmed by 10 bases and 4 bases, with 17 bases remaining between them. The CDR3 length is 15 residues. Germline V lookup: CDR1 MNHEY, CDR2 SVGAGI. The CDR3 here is CATSGGGMYNSPLHF. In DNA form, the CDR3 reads TGTGCCACATCAGGAGGGGGGATGTATAATTCACCCCTCCACTTT.

In DNA, the CDR3 is TGCGCCAGCAGCCGTAAACTAGCGGGAGGTGATTACGAGCAGTACTTC. Translation: CASSRKLAGGDYEQYF. The rearrangement joins TRBV5-1 to TRBJ2-7, with TRBD2 matching 12 bases. Germline CDR1 reads SGHRS; CDR2 reads YFSETQ. Trimming at V came to 4 bases and at J to 4 bases, leaving 9 bases not matched to a gene. This CDR3 is built from 16 residues.

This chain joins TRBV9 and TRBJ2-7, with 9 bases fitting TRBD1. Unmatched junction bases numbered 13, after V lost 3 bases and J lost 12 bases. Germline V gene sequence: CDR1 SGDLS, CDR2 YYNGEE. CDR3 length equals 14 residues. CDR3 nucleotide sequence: TGTGCCAGCAGCGCGACGGGACAGGGACCCGCACTGTACTTC. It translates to CASSATGQGPALYF.

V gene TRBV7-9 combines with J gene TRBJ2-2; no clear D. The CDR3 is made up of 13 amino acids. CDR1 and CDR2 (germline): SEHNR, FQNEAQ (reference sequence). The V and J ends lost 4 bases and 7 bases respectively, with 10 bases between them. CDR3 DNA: TGTGCCAGCAGCTCACTGACCGGCGGGGAGCTGTTTTTT. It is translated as CASSSLTGGELFF. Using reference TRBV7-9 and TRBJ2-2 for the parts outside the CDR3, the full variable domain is DTGVSQNPRHKITKRGQNVTFRCDPISEHNRLYWYRQTLGQGPEFLTYFQNEAQLEKSRLLSDRFSAERPKGSFSTLEIQRTEQGDSAMYLCASSSLTGGELFFGEGSRLTVL.

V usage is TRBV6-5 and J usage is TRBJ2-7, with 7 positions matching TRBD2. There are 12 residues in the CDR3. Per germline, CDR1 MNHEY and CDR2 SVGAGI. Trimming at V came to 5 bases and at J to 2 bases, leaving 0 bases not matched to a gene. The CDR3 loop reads CASSGTTYEQYF. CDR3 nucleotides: TGTGCCAGCAGTGGGACTACCTACGAGCAGTACTTC.

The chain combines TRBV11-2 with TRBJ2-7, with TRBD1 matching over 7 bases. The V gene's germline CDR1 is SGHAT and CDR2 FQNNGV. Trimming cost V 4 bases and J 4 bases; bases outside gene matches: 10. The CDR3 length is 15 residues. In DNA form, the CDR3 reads TGTGCCAGCAGCTCAACCGGACAGGCCGGTTACGAGCAGTACTTC. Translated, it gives CASSSTGQAGYEQYF.

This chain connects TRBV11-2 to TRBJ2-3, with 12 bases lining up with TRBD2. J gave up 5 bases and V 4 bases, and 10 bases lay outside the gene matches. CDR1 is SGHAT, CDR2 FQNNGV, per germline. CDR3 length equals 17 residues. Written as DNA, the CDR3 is TGTGCCAGCAGCTCCCCTAGCGGGAGGGCCGAGGGAGATACGCAGTATTTT. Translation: CASSSPSGRAEGDTQYF.

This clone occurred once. CDR3 coding DNA: TGTGCCAGCAGCTCACCTCGACAGGGTGCCCTGAACACTGAAGCTTTCTTT. Its protein product is CASSSPRQGALNTEAFF. The chain employs TRBV9 and TRBJ1-1, with TRBD1 identical over 7 bases. The CDR3 is made up of 17 amino acids. The ends lost 4 bases at V and 0 bases at J; junction bases unmatched: 12. Looked up from germline, CDR1 is SGDLS and CDR2 is YYNGEE.

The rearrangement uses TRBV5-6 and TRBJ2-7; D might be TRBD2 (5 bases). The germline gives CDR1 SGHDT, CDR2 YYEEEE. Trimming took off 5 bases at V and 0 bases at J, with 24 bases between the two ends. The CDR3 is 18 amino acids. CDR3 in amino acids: CASSFQLLGAQSSYEQYF. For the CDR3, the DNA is TGTGCCAGCAGTTTCCAACTACTAGGTGCTCAGAGCTCCTACGAGCAGTACTTC.

CDR3 sequence reads: CASSSLGRGLNYGYTF. CDR3 in DNA: TGCGCCAGCAGCTCATTGGGACGGGGCCTCAACTATGGCTACACCTTC. The V gene is TRBV5-1, the J gene TRBJ1-2; possibly TRBD1 for D (5 bases). Trimming took off 3 bases at V and 2 bases at J, with 17 bases between the two ends. This CDR3 region has 16 residues. Germline V gene lookup returns CDR1 SGHRS and CDR2 YFSETQ.

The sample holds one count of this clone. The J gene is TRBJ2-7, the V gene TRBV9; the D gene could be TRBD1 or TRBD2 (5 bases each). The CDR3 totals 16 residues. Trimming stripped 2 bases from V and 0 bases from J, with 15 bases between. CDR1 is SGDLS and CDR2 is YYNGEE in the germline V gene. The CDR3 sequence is CASSVSAGTSSYEQYF. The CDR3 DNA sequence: TGTGCCAGCAGCGTCTCCGCCGGGACGAGCTCCTACGAGCAGTACTTC.

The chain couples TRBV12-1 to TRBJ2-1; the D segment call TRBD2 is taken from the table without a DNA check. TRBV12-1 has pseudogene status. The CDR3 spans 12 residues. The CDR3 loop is CAISSVSGEQFF. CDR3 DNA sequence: TGTGCCATCAGCAGTGTTAGCGGTGAGCAGTTCTTC.

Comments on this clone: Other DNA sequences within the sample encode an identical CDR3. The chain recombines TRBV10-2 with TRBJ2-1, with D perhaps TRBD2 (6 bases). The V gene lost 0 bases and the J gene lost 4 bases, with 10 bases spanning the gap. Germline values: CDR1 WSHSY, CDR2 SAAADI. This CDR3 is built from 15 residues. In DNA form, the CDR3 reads TGCGCCAGCAGTGAGTCGGTGGGACTGTACAATGAGCAGTTCTTC. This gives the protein CASSESVGLYNEQFF.

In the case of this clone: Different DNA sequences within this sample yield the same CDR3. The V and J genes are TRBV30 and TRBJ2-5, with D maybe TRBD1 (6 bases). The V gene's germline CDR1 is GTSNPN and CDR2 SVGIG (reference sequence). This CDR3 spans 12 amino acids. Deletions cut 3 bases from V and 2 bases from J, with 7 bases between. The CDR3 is CAWSQGQETQYF. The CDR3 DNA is TGTGCCTGGAGCCAGGGGCAAGAGACCCAGTACTTC.

This chain's CDR3 is CASSLSAGAGNTEAFF. In DNA, the CDR3 is TGTGCCAGCAGTTTATCAGCCGGGGCTGGGAACACTGAAGCTTTCTTT. The rearrangement joins TRBV28 to TRBJ1-1; the D gene is possibly TRBD1 (5 bases). The CDR3 has 16 residues. Deletions cut 1 base from V and 1 base from J, with 13 bases between. Germline CDR1 and CDR2: MDHEN and SYDVKM.

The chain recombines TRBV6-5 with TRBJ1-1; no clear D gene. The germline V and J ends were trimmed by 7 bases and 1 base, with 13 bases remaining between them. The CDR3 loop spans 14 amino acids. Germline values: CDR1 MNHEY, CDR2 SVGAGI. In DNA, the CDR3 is TGTGCCAGCATTAGGGCAGGAGAGAACACTGAAGCTTTCTTT. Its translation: CASIRAGENTEAFF.

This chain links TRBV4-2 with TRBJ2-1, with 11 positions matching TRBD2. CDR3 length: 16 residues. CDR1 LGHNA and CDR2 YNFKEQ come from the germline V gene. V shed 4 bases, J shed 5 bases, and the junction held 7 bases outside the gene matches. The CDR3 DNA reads TGTGCCAGCAGCCCTCAGATAGCGGGAGGGAACAATGAGCAGTTCTTC. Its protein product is CASSPQIAGGNNEQFF.

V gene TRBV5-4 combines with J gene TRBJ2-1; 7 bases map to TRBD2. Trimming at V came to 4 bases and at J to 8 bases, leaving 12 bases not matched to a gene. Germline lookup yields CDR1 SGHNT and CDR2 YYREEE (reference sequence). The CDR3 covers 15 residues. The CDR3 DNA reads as TGTGCCAGCAGCCTCGGACTAGGGAGTATCGATGAGCAGTTCTTC. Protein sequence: CASSLGLGSIDEQFF.

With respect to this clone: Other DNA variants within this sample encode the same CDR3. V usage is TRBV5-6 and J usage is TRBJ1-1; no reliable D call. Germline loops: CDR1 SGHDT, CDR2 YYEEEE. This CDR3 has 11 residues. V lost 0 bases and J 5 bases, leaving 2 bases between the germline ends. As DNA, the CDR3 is TGTGCCAGCAGCTTGGGGACTGAAGCTTTCTTT. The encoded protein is CASSLGTEAFF.